The 5 T cell receptor beta chains below come from one sample, sequenced in a study of blood T cell repertoires in COVID-19 (dated by TCRdb to about 2020). The method behind the library was the immunoSEQ multiplex PCR assay. TCRdb's version of the immuneACCESS table is confined to in-frame rearrangements and falls short of the full clone set. An unresolved V gene accounts for under half of the shortfall where checked; the remainder is of unknown origin. Present in this sample are roughly 280,000 clones, 85% to 90% of which were seen just once. The ten largest account for under 2.5% of the sample. The sequenced material came from PBMCs or T cells enriched from blood (not recorded which). Receptor source: a woman aged 60-75 years who had recovered from COVID-19.

The rearrangement joins TRBV5-1 to TRBJ2-5; TRBD1 might be the D (5 bases). Germline lookup yields CDR1 SGHRS and CDR2 YFSETQ. The CDR3 is 14 amino acids. Trimming took off 0 bases at V and 5 bases at J, with 11 bases between the two ends. CDR3 in DNA: TGCGCCAGCAGCTTGGTCGTAGGGGTGGAGACCCAGTACTTC. It translates to CASSLVVGVETQYF.

The chain joins TRBV18 to TRBJ2-2; perhaps TRBD2 as D (5 bases). Trimming pared 3 bases from V and 0 bases from J, leaving 8 bases between. Germline values: CDR1 KGHSH, CDR2 LQKENI. There are 15 residues in the CDR3. CDR3 loop: CASSPQLANTGELFF. In nucleotides, the CDR3 is TGTGCCAGCTCACCCCAACTAGCGAACACCGGGGAGCTGTTTTTT. Drawing the rest from reference TRBV18 and TRBJ2-2, the complete variable domain is NAGVMQNPRHLVRRRGQEARLRCSPMKGHSHVYWYRQLPEEGLKFMVYLQKENIIDESGMPKERFSAEFPKEGPSILRIQQVVRGDSAAYFCASSPQLANTGELFFGEGSRLTVL.

V and J are TRBV3-1 (or the pseudogene TRBV3-2) and TRBJ2-1; 7 bases are shared with TRBD2. Germline assignment: CDR1 LGHDT and CDR2 YNNKEL (reference sequence). This CDR3 contains 14 residues. V trimming: 1 base; J trimming: 8 bases; junction bases outside the gene matches: 5. CDR3 amino acids: CASSQGSGGDEQFF. Written as DNA, the CDR3 is TGTGCCAGCAGCCAAGGGTCGGGGGGAGATGAGCAGTTCTTC.

This clone was picked up one time. The rearrangement links TRBV2 to TRBJ2-2, with D uncertain. The CDR3 loop spans 16 amino acids. V dropped 2 bases and J dropped 2 bases, with 12 bases sitting between them. Germline V CDR1 and CDR2: SNHLY, FYNNEI. This CDR3 is CASSEWAPDNTGELFF. The CDR3 nucleotides are TGTGCCAGCAGTGAATGGGCCCCTGACAACACCGGGGAGCTGTTTTTT.

The V call is TRBV28, the J call TRBJ2-3; a possible D gene is TRBD2 (6 bases). Between the trimmed V and J ends, which lost 2 bases and 2 bases, there was a span of 8 bases. Germline V gene lookup returns CDR1 MDHEN and CDR2 SYDVKM. The CDR3 is made up of 14 amino acids. The DNA of the CDR3 is TGTGCCAGCAGTTTAGGACTACTCACAGATACGCAGTATTTT. Its protein product is CASSLGLLTDTQYF.